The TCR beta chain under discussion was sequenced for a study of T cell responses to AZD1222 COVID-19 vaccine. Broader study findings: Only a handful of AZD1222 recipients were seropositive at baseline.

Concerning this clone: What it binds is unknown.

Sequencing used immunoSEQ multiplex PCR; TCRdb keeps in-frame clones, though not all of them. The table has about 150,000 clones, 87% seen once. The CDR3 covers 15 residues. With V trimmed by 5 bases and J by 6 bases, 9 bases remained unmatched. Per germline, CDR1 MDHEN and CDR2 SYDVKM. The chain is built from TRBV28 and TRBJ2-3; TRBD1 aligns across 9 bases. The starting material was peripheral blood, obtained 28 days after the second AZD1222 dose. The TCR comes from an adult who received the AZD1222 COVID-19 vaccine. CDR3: CASSPTGGARDTQYF. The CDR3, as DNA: TGTGCCAGCAGTCCTACAGGGGGCGCCCGGGATACGCAGTATTTT.